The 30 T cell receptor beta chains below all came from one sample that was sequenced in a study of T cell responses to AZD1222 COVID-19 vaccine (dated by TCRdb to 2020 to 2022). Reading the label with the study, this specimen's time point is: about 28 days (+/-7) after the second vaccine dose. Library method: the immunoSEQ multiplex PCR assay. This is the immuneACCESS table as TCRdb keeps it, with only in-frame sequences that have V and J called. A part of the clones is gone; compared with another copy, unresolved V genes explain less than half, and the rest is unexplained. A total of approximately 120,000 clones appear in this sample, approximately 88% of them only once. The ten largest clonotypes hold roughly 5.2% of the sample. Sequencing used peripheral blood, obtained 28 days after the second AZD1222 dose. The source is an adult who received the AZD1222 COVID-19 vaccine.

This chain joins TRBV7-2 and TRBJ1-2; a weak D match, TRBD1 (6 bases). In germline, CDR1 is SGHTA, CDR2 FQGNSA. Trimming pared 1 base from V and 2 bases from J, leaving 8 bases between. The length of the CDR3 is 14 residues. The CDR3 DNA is TGTGCCAGCAGCTTAGACAGGGTGAACTATGGCTACACCTTC. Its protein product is CASSLDRVNYGYTF.

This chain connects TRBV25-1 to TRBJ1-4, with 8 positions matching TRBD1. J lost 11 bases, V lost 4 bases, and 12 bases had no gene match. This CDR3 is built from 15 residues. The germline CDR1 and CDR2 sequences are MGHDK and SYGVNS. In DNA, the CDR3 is TGTGCCAGCAGTGCAAGACAGGGGCCCGCCGTGAAACTGTTTTTT. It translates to CASSARQGPAVKLFF.

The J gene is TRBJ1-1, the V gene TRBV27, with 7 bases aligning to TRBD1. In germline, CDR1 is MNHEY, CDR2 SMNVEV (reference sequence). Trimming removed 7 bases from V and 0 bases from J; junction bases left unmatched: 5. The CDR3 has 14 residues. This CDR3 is CASKQGYVNTEAFF. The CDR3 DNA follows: TGTGCCAGCAAACAGGGGTACGTGAACACTGAAGCTTTCTTT.

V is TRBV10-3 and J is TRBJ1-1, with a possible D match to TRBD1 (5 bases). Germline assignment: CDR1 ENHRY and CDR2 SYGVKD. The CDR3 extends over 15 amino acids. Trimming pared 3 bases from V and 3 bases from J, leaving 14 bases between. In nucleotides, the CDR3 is TGTGCCATCAGTGATGCAGCGGAGGGGTACACTGAAGCTTTCTTT. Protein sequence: CAISDAAEGYTEAFF.

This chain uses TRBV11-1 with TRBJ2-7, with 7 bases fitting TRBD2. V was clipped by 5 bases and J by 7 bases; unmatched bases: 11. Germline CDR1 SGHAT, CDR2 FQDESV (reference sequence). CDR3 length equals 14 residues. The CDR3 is CASSPWGGRVEQYF. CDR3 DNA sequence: TGTGCCAGCAGCCCCTGGGGGGGTCGAGTGGAGCAGTACTTC.

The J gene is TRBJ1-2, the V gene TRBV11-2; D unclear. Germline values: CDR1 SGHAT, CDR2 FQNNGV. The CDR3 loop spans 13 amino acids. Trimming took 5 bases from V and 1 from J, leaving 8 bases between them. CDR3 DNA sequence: TGTGCCAGCAGCCCCGGCCTTAACTATGGCTACACCTTC. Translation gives CASSPGLNYGYTF. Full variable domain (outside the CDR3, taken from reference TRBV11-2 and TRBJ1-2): EAGVAQSPRYKIIEKRQSVAFWCNPISGHATLYWYQQILGQGPKLLIQFQNNGVVDDSQLPKDRFSAERLKGVDSTLKIQPAKLEDSAVYLCASSPGLNYGYTFGSGTRLTVV.

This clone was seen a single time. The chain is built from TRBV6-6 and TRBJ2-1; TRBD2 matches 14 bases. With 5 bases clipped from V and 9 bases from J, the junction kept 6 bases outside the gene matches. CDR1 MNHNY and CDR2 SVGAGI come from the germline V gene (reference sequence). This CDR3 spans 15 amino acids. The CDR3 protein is CASSQTSGGVSEQFF. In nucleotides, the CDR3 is TGTGCCAGCAGTCAGACTAGCGGGGGGGTTAGTGAGCAGTTCTTC.

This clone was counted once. The CDR3 loop is CASSLDMGDTQYF. CDR3 coding DNA: TGTGCCAGCAGTTTAGACATGGGAGATACGCAGTATTTT. The chain is built from TRBV12-3 or TRBV12-4 and TRBJ2-3; D remains unclear. The CDR3 runs to 13 residues. With 1 base removed from V and 5 bases from J, the gap between germline ends came to 7 bases.

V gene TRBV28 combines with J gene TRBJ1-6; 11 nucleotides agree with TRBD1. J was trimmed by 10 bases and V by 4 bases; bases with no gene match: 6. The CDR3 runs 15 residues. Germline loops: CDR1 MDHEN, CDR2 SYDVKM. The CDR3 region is CASSSPRTGGSPLHF. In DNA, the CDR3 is TGTGCCAGCAGTTCACCTCGGACAGGGGGCTCACCCCTCCACTTT.

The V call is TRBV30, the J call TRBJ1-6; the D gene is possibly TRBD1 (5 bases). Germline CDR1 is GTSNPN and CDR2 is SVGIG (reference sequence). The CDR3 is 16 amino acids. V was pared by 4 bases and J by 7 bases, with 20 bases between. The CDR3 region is CAWTSGYGGGNSPLHF. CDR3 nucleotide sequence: TGTGCCTGGACTTCTGGGTATGGGGGGGGGAATTCACCCCTCCACTTT.

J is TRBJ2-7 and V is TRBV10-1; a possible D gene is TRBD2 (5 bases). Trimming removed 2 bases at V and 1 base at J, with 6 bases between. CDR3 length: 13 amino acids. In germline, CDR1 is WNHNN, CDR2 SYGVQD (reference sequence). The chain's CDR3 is CASSERGSYEQYF. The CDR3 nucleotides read TGCGCCAGCAGTGAGCGGGGTTCCTACGAGCAGTACTTC.

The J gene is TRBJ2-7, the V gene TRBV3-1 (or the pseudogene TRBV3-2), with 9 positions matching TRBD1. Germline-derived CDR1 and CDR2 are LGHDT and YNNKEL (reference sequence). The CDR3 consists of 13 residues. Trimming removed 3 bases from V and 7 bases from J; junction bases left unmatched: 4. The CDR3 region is CASSHGDRVEQYF. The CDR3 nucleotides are TGTGCCAGCAGCCATGGGGACAGGGTTGAGCAGTACTTC.

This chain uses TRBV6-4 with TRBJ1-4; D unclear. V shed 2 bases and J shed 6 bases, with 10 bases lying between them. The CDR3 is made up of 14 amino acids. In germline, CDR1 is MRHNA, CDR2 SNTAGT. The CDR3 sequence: CASSDRVMDEKLFF. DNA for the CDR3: TGTGCCAGCAGTGACAGGGTTATGGATGAAAAACTGTTTTTT.

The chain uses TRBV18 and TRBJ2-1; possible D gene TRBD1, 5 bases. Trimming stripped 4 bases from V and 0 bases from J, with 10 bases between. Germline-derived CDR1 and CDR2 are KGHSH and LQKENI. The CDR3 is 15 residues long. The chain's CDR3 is CASSLSRVSYNEQFF. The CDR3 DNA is TGTGCCAGCTCACTCAGCAGGGTCTCCTACAATGAGCAGTTCTTC.

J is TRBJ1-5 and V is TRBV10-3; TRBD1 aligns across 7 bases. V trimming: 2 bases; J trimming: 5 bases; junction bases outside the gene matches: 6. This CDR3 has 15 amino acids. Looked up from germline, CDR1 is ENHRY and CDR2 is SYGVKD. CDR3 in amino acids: CAISETGALYQPQHF. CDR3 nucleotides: TGTGCCATCAGTGAGACAGGGGCCCTCTATCAGCCCCAGCATTTT.

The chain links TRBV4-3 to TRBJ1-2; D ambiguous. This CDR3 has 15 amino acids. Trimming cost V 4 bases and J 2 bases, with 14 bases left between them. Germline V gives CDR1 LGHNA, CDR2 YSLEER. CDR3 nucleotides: TGCGCCAGCAGCCGAGGACTTGTGGGCAACTATGGCTACACCTTC. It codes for CASSRGLVGNYGYTF.

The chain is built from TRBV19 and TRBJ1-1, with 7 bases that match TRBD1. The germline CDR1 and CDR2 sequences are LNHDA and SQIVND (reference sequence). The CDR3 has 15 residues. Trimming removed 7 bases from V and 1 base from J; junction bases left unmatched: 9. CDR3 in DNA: TGTGCCAGTAAATCAGGGGGGGCTGGGAACACTGAAGCTTTCTTT. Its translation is CASKSGGAGNTEAFF.

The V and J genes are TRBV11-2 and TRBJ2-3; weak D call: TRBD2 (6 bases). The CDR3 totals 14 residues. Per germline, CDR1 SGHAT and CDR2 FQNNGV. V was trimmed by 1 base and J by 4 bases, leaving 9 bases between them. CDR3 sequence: CASSLGLVADTQYF. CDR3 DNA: TGTGCCAGCAGCTTAGGACTAGTTGCAGATACGCAGTATTTT.

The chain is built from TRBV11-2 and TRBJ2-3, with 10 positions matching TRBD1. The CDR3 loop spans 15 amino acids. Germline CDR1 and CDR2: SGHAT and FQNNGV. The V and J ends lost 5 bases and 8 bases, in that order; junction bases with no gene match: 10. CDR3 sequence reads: CASSPGQGIEGTQYF. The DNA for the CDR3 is TGTGCCAGCAGCCCGGGACAGGGGATAGAGGGTACGCAGTATTTT.

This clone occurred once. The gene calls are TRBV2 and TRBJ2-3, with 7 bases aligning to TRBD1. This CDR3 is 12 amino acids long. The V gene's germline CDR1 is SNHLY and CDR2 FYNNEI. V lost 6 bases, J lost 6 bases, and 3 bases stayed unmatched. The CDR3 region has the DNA TGTGCCAGCAGGGAACAGGGGGATACGCAGTATTTT. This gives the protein CASREQGDTQYF.

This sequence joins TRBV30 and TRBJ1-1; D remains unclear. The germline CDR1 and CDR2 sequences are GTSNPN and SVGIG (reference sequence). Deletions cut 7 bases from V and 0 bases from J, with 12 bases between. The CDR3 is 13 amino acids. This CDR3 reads CAFYLPLNTEAFF. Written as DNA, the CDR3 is TGTGCCTTCTACCTCCCACTGAACACTGAAGCTTTCTTT.

CDR3 in DNA: TGTGCCAGCAAACGGAGGGGCAATAGCAATCAGCCCCAGCATTTT. This translates into CASKRRGNSNQPQHF. This sequence joins TRBV2 and TRBJ1-5, with D perhaps matching TRBD1 (5 bases). The V end lost 7 bases, the J end lost 0 bases, and 13 bases lay between the germline ends. The length of the CDR3 is 15 residues. Looked up from germline, CDR1 is SNHLY and CDR2 is FYNNEI.

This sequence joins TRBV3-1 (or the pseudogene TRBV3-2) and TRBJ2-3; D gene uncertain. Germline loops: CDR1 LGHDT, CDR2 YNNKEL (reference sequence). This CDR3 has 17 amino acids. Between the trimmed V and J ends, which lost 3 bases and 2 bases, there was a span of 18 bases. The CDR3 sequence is CASSQETTETHTDTQYF. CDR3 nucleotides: TGTGCCAGCAGCCAGGAGACAACAGAGACCCACACAGATACGCAGTATTTT.

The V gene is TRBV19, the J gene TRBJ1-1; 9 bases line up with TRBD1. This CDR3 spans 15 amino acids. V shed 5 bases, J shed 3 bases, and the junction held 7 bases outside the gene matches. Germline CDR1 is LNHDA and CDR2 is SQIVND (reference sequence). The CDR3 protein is CASSPDRGEDTEAFF. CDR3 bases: TGTGCCAGTAGTCCCGACAGGGGGGAGGACACTGAAGCTTTCTTT.

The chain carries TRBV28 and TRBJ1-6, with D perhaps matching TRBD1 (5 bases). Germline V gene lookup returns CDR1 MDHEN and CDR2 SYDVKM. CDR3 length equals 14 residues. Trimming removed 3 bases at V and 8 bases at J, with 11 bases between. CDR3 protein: CASSLGQEHSPLHF. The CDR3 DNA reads TGTGCCAGCAGTTTGGGGCAGGAGCATTCACCCCTCCACTTT.

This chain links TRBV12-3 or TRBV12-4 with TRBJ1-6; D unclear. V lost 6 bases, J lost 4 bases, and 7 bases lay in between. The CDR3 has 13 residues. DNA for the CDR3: TGTGCCAGCAGCCTCCATTATAATTCACCCCTCCACTTT. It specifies CASSLHYNSPLHF.

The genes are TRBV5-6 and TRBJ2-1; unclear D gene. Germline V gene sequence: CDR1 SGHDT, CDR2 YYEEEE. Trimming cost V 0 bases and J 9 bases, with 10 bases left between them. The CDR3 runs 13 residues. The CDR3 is CASSLGPLGEQFF. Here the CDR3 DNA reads TGTGCCAGCAGCTTGGGGCCCCTGGGTGAGCAGTTCTTC.

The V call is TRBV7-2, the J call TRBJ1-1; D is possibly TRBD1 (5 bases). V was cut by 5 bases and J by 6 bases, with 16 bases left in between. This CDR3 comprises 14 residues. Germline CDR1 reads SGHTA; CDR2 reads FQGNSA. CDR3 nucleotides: TGTGCCAGCAGCCTGGTAGGGGCCTTGGCTGAAGCTTTCTTT. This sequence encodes CASSLVGALAEAFF.

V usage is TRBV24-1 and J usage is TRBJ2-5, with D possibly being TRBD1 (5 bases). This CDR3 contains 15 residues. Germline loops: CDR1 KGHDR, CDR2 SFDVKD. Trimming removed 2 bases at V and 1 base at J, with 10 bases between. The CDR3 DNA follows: TGTGCCACCAGTGATTATGAAGGGGCCCAAGAGACCCAGTACTTC. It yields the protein CATSDYEGAQETQYF.

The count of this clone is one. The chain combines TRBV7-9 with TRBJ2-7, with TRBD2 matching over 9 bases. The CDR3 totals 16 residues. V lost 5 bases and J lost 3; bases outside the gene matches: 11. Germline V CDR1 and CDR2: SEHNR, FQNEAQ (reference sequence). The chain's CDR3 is CASSLIPRGGDYEQYF. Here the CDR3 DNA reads TGTGCCAGCAGCCTGATCCCCCGCGGGGGGGACTACGAGCAGTACTTC.